One and the same sample provided the 14 T cell receptor beta chains below, sequenced in a study of blood T cell repertoires in COVID-19. TCRdb's table, derived via immunoSEQ multiplex PCR, lists solely in-frame clones and lacks some. The repertoire holds about 72,000 clones, with 75% to 90% as singletons. The sequencing sample was made of peripheral blood. The source is an elderly woman with active or convalescent COVID-19.

The rearrangement uses TRBV7-2 and TRBJ1-3; 7 bases line up with TRBD1. Unmatched junction bases numbered 8, after V lost 2 bases and J lost 4 bases. The CDR3 is made up of 16 amino acids. Germline values: CDR1 SGHTA, CDR2 FQGNSA. CDR3 sequence (DNA): TGTGCCAGCAGCTTAAACAGGGGAGCTGCAGGAAACACCATATATTTT. Amino acids: CASSLNRGAAGNTIYF. The variable domain in full, completed from reference TRBV7-2 and TRBJ1-3, reads GAGVSQSPSNKVTEKGKDVELRCDPISGHTALYWYRQSLGQGLEFLIYFQGNSAPDKSGLPSDRFSAERTGGSVSTLTIQRTQQEDSAVYLCASSLNRGAAGNTIYFGEGSWLTVV.

The rearrangement uses TRBV7-8 and TRBJ2-2; perhaps TRBD1 as D (6 bases). The CDR3 totals 14 residues. The germline gives CDR1 SGHVS, CDR2 FQNEAQ. Trimming removed 6 bases at V and 5 bases at J, with 13 bases between. The CDR3 coding sequence is TGTGCCAGCAGTTGGCTTACAGGGACCGGGGAGCTGTTTTTT. Its protein is CASSWLTGTGELFF. Filled out from reference TRBV7-8 and TRBJ2-2, the complete variable domain reads GAGVSQSPRYKVAKRGQDVALRCDPISGHVSLFWYQQALGQGPEFLTYFQNEAQLDKSGLPSDRFFAERPEGSVSTLKIQRTQQEDSAVYLCASSWLTGTGELFFGEGSRLTVL.

With respect to this clone: Its ends do not fully match the called genes, so a read error is possible. V usage is TRBV3-1 (or the pseudogene TRBV3-2) and J usage is TRBJ2-2; tentatively, D is TRBD2 (5 bases). Germline V gene lookup returns CDR1 LGHDT and CDR2 YNNKEL (reference sequence). CDR3 length: 16 amino acids. CDR3 region: CANSQGTGSTSGELFF. The DNA for the CDR3 is TGTGCCAACAGCCAAGGAACGGGATCCACGTCCGGGGAGCTGTTTTTT.

The chain combines TRBV3-1 (or the pseudogene TRBV3-2) with TRBJ1-6; the D is unclear. In germline, CDR1 is LGHDT, CDR2 YNNKEL (reference sequence). With 7 bases removed from V and 0 bases from J, the gap between germline ends came to 4 bases. The length of the CDR3 is 13 residues. CDR3 nucleotide sequence: TGTGCCAGCACGAGCTCCTATAATTCACCCCTCCACTTT. Protein sequence: CASTSSYNSPLHF.

The chain carries TRBV15 and TRBJ2-3, with 7 bases matching TRBD1. Germline CDR1 and CDR2: LNHNV and YYDKDF (reference sequence). V lost 3 bases and J lost 5; bases outside the gene matches: 8. This CDR3 is built from 15 residues. For the CDR3, the DNA is TGTGCCACCAGCAGGATAGACAGGGACAAAGATACGCAGTATTTT. Protein: CATSRIDRDKDTQYF.

The genes are TRBV5-4 and TRBJ2-5; 8 bases are a match to TRBD2. The J segment lost 0 bases and the V segment lost 1 base, leaving 2 bases of the junction unmatched. The germline V gene encodes CDR1 SGHNT and CDR2 YYREEE (reference sequence). CDR3 length: 15 amino acids. The CDR3 sequence is CASSLNGGDQETQYF. The CDR3 region has the DNA TGTGCCAGCAGCTTGAACGGGGGGGACCAAGAGACCCAGTACTTC.

The CDR3 region has the DNA TGTGCCAGCAGCTTAGCGTACGGGGTCGGAAACACCATATATTTT. This translates into CASSLAYGVGNTIYF. The J gene is TRBJ1-3, the V gene TRBV7-2; no reliable D call. Germline loops: CDR1 SGHTA, CDR2 FQGNSA. This CDR3 spans 15 amino acids. The V gene lost 0 bases and the J gene lost 4 bases, with 10 bases spanning the gap.

The J gene is TRBJ1-1, the V gene TRBV18; D unresolved. Germline lookup yields CDR1 KGHSH and CDR2 LQKENI. CDR3 size: 13 residues. Trimming stripped 2 bases from V and 0 bases from J, with 4 bases between. The CDR3: CASSPSVNTEAFF. The DNA of the CDR3 is TGTGCCAGCTCACCATCGGTGAACACTGAAGCTTTCTTT.

V and J are TRBV20-1 and TRBJ1-5, with TRBD1 matching over 7 bases. This CDR3 spans 15 amino acids. After removal of 3 bases from V and 5 bases from J, the junction contained 10 bases not matched to a gene. Germline loops: CDR1 DFQATT, CDR2 SNEGSKA (reference sequence). The CDR3 coding sequence is TGCAGTGCTAGTATGACGGGACAGTACTATCAGCCCCAGCATTTT. It encodes CSASMTGQYYQPQHF.

The chain joins TRBV7-3 to TRBJ1-1; 9 nucleotides line up with TRBD1. V was clipped by 5 bases and J by 2 bases; unmatched bases: 3. The CDR3 is 14 residues long. The germline V gene has CDR1 SGHTA and CDR2 FQGTGA. The CDR3 sequence: CASSRTGVNTEAFF. The CDR3 nucleotides are TGTGCCAGCAGCAGGACAGGGGTAAACACTGAAGCTTTCTTT.

V is TRBV27 and J is TRBJ1-6; maybe TRBD1 (6 bases). The V end was cut by 5 bases, the J end by 6 bases, with 11 bases between. Germline CDR1 MNHEY, CDR2 SMNVEV (reference sequence). The CDR3 loop spans 14 amino acids. DNA of the CDR3: TGTGCCAGCAGTCCCAGGGGAAGTAATTCACCCCTCCACTTT. Encoded protein: CASSPRGSNSPLHF.

This chain uses TRBV4-3 with TRBJ2-7, with 9 bases fitting TRBD1. J gave up 2 bases and V 0 bases, and 5 bases lay outside the gene matches. The germline V gene has CDR1 LGHNA and CDR2 YSLEER. The CDR3 has 16 amino acids. DNA for the CDR3: TGCGCCAGCAGCCAAGATCGAGGGACAGGGCCCTACGAGCAGTACTTC. This translates into CASSQDRGTGPYEQYF.

This chain connects TRBV12-3 or TRBV12-4 to TRBJ1-2, with D uncertain. The CDR3 is made up of 11 amino acids. Deletions cut 8 bases from V and 6 bases from J, with 10 bases between. The CDR3 coding sequence is TGTGCCAGCGGTGCGGGTAATGGCTACACCTTC. Amino acid sequence: CASGAGNGYTF.

This chain links TRBV27 with TRBJ2-5; D is ambiguous. Deletions cut 8 bases from V and 6 bases from J, with 7 bases between. This CDR3 is built from 10 residues. In germline, CDR1 is MNHEY, CDR2 SMNVEV (reference sequence). The CDR3 is CASGEKTQYF. The CDR3 coding sequence is TGTGCCAGCGGAGAGAAGACCCAGTACTTC.